This T cell receptor (beta chain) was observed in a study of regulatory T cells in long-lasting Graves disease. Study-wide findings and caveats: Compared with new cases, persistent Graves' patients showed reduced TCR diversity.

The CDR3 contains 15 residues. The J segment lost 4 bases and the V segment lost 5 bases, leaving 8 bases of the junction unmatched. Time point noted: newly diagnosed GD, antithyroid drugs for less than 3 months. Generation of the TCR library employed RNA extracted from PBMCs. This clonotype was picked up many times. The antigen is undetermined. CDR3-region Arm-PCR and iRepertoire HTBI primers produced the TCR beta libraries. MiXCR was run by TCRdb on the multiplex PCR reads, yielding one entry per CDR3 protein. Found here are approximately 400,000 distinct CDR3 sequences, about 11% of them singletons; the top ten hold about 20%. These same data were also listed under a study on T cells in Graves' hyperthyroidism and ophthalmopathy.

The source is a woman aged 18-29 years with Graves disease. The rearrangement links TRBV12-3 or TRBV12-4 to TRBJ1-2; 9 bases are a match to TRBD1. The input for sequencing was peripheral blood mononuclear cells (PBMCs), taken at new diagnosis, from a patient treated with antithyroid drugs. In nucleotides, the CDR3 is TGTGCCAGCAGTCCAACAGGGGGCCGGTTCTATGGCTACACCTTC. It encodes CASSPTGGRFYGYTF.